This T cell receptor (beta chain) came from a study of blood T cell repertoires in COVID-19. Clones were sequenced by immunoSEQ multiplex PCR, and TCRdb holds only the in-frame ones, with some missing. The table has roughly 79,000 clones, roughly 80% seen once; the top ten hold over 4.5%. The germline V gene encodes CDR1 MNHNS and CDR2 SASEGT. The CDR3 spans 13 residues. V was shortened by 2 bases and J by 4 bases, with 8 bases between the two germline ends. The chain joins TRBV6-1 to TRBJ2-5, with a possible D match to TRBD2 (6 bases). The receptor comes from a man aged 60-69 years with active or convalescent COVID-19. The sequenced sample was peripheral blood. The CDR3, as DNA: TGTGCCAGCAGTGAATGGCGGGGAGAGACCCAGTACTTC. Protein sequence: CASSEWRGETQYF.